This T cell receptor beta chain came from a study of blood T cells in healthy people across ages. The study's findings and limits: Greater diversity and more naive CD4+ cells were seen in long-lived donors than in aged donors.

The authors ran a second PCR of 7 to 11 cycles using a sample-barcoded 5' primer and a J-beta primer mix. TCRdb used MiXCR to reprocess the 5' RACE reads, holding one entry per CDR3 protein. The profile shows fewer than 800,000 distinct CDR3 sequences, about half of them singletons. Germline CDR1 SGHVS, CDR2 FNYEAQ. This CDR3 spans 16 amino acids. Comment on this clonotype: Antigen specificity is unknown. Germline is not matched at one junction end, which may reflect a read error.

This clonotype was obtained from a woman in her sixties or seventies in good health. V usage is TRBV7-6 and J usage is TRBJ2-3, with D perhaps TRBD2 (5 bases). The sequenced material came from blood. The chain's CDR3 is CASSLEADAGTDTQYF. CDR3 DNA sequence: TGTGCTAGCAGCTTAGAAGCGGACGCCGGCACAGATACGCAGTATTTT.